The 31 T cell receptor beta chains given below trace back to one sample, sequenced in a study of STAT3 mutations in large granular lymphocyte leukemia. Some clones are missing from TCRdb's copy, which holds only in-frame ones; the method was immunoSEQ multiplex PCR. Among over 30,000 clones listed, approximately 83% were seen once. These TCRs are of unknown antigen specificity. General study results and limits: Every T-cell large granular lymphocyte leukemia patient had at least one immunodominant TCR beta clonotype.

The sequencing input was peripheral blood mononuclear cells. The receptors stem from a man between 60 and 75 years old with T-cell large granular lymphocyte leukemia. Some clones in this sample may be carry-over from other donors' samples.

This clone showed up just once. This chain connects TRBV7-3 to TRBJ1-1, with D possibly TRBD1 on 6 matching bases. This CDR3 spans 15 amino acids. Germline values: CDR1 SGHTA, CDR2 FQGTGA. The V end lost 1 base, the J end lost 3 bases, and 12 bases lay between the germline ends. CDR3 sequence (DNA): TGTGCCAGCAGCTTAAACCCCGGACAGTACACTGAAGCTTTCTTT. Its translation is CASSLNPGQYTEAFF.

This clone was seen a single time. This chain connects TRBV27 to TRBJ1-1, with 12 positions matching TRBD1. The CDR3 spans 21 residues. Germline V gene data show CDR1 as MNHEY and CDR2 as SMNVEV (reference sequence). V dropped 7 bases and J dropped 0; count of bases not matched to a gene: 21. The CDR3 loop is CASTGTGGAGVGGGMNTEAFF. The CDR3 coding sequence is TGTGCCAGCACCGGGACAGGGGGCGCAGGTGTGGGCGGGGGAATGAACACTGAAGCTTTCTTT.

V and J are TRBV7-3 and TRBJ1-5; 8 nucleotides match TRBD1. Germline lookup yields CDR1 SGHTA and CDR2 FQGTGA. This CDR3 contains 12 residues. Trimming at V came to 5 bases and at J to 16 bases, leaving 10 bases not matched to a gene. The CDR3 loop reads CASSPGGTGQHF. CDR3 coding DNA: TGTGCCAGCAGCCCAGGCGGGACAGGTCAACATTTT. Filled out from reference TRBV7-3 and TRBJ1-5, the complete variable domain reads GAGVSQTPSNKVTEKGKYVELRCDPISGHTALYWYRQSLGQGPEFLIYFQGTGAADDSGLPNDRFFAVRPEGSVSTLKIQRTERGDSAVYLCASSPGGTGQHFGDGTRLSIL.

The chain uses TRBV6-5 and TRBJ2-7, with D maybe TRBD2 (6 bases). Germline values: CDR1 MNHEY, CDR2 SVGAGI. The CDR3 length is 15 residues. V was clipped by 0 bases and J by 7 bases, with 16 bases between them. In nucleotides, the CDR3 is TGTGCCAGCAGTTACTCGGCAGGAGGGAGTGGAGAGCAGTACTTC. It codes for CASSYSAGGSGEQYF.

Turning to this clone: Within the sample, other DNA sequences also encode this same CDR3. The V call is TRBV5-1, the J call TRBJ2-3, with 12 bases aligning to TRBD1. The CDR3 loop spans 16 amino acids. Germline lookup yields CDR1 SGHRS and CDR2 YFSETQ. The V segment lost 4 bases and the J segment 4 bases; nucleotides outside the gene matches: 7. CDR3 sequence (DNA): TGCGCCAGCAGCCTTGGGGGACAGGGGGCCTCAGATACGCAGTATTTT. Translation: CASSLGGQGASDTQYF.

J is TRBJ2-3 and V is TRBV5-4; D remains ambiguous. The CDR3 loop spans 14 amino acids. Germline values: CDR1 SGHNT, CDR2 YYREEE (reference sequence). V shed 7 bases and J shed 6 bases, with 18 bases lying between them. CDR3 in DNA: TGTGCCAGCCGCGAGTGGGATAAGGAGGATACGCAGTATTTT. Its translation is CASREWDKEDTQYF.

The chain combines TRBV14 with TRBJ2-7; possibly TRBD1 or TRBD2 for D (6 bases each). The CDR3 sequence is 19 residues long. Germline CDR1 is SGHDN and CDR2 is FVKESK. The ends were cut back, 1 base at V and 6 bases at J, with 28 bases in the middle. The CDR3 DNA reads TGTGCCAGCAGCCAAGTGGGTGCGGGAAGGGGCCAGGGGACCGGCGAGCAGTACTTC. Amino acids: CASSQVGAGRGQGTGEQYF.

The chain couples TRBV14 to TRBJ2-3; D is possibly TRBD1 (6 bases). Germline loops: CDR1 SGHDN, CDR2 FVKESK. This CDR3 has 16 amino acids. V was pared by 1 base and J by 1 base, with 12 bases between. CDR3 protein: CASSQGQVLRTDTQYF. DNA for the CDR3: TGTGCCAGCAGCCAAGGACAGGTCCTGCGCACAGATACGCAGTATTTT.

The V gene is TRBV5-1, the J gene TRBJ1-5, with 7 positions matching TRBD1. This CDR3 spans 17 amino acids. Trimming took 10 bases from V and 0 from J; bases not matched to a gene: 16. Germline CDR1 reads SGHRS; CDR2 reads YFSETQ. CDR3 loop: CAPRGGGQPCSNQPQHF. The CDR3, as DNA: TGCGCCCCCAGGGGAGGGGGCCAACCTTGTAGCAATCAGCCCCAGCATTTT.

This chain links TRBV9 with TRBJ2-7; D may be TRBD1 or TRBD2 (7 bases each). This CDR3 has 17 residues. Trimming left V 4 bases short and J 0 bases short, with 20 bases between. The germline V gene has CDR1 SGDLS and CDR2 YYNGEE. The CDR3 loop is CASSQGGSRSSSYEQYF. The CDR3 DNA follows: TGTGCCAGCAGCCAGGGGGGGTCTCGCAGTAGCTCCTACGAGCAGTACTTC.

The chain uses TRBV28 and TRBJ2-4, with a weak D call TRBD1 (6 bases). The CDR3 covers 13 residues. Trimming cost V 9 bases and J 3 bases, with 12 bases left between them. Germline V gives CDR1 MDHEN, CDR2 SYDVKM. For the CDR3, the DNA is TGTGCCAGTACAGGGTATGGCAAAAACATTCAGTACTTC. As protein: CASTGYGKNIQYF. The full variable domain, with the rest looked up from reference TRBV28 and TRBJ2-4, is DVKVTQSSRYLVKRTGEKVFLECVQDMDHENMFWYRQDPGLGLRLIYFSYDVKMKEKGDIPEGYSVSREKKERFSLILESASTNQTSMYLCASTGYGKNIQYFGAGTRLSVL.

J is TRBJ1-4 and V is TRBV4-1, with TRBD1 as a possible D gene (5 bases). V was pared by 4 bases and J by 5 bases, with 14 bases between. The V gene's germline CDR1 is MGHRA and CDR2 YSYEKL. The CDR3 extends over 15 amino acids. The CDR3 sequence is CASSPEAWGNEKLFF. The CDR3 DNA follows: TGCGCCAGCAGCCCAGAAGCGTGGGGGAATGAAAAACTGTTTTTT.

This chain joins TRBV5-1 and TRBJ1-2; no definite D call. From germline, CDR1 is SGHRS and CDR2 YFSETQ. Trimming removed 0 bases at V and 4 bases at J, with 7 bases between. The CDR3 has 13 residues. The CDR3 nucleotides read TGCGCCAGCAGCTTGGGAGGTCGCTATGGCTACACCTTC. This codes for CASSLGGRYGYTF.

In its sample, this clone was seen once. J is TRBJ2-7 and V is TRBV9; D remains ambiguous. This CDR3 region has 15 residues. The germline V gene has CDR1 SGDLS and CDR2 YYNGEE. V lost 0 bases and J 2 bases, leaving 12 bases between the germline ends. The CDR3 nucleotides are TGTGCCAGCAGCGTAGAGGCAGCCTCAACCTACGAGCAGTACTTC. Translating it yields CASSVEAASTYEQYF.

The chain has TRBV5-1 and TRBJ2-5; D tentatively fits TRBD1 or TRBD2 (7 bases each). The CDR3 extends over 19 amino acids. Trimming pared 1 base from V and 2 bases from J, leaving 24 bases between. Germline CDR1 and CDR2: SGHRS and YFSETQ. The DNA of the CDR3 is TGCGCCAGCAGCTTGTTTTCCGGGACAGTCTACGGGGGGCAAGAGACCCAGTACTTC. It translates to CASSLFSGTVYGGQETQYF.

The chain is built from TRBV6-5 and TRBJ2-5; D may be TRBD1 or TRBD2 (5 bases each). The CDR3 is made up of 15 amino acids. The germline CDR1 and CDR2 sequences are MNHEY and SVGAGI. The V end was cut by 6 bases, the J end by 5 bases, with 19 bases between. In DNA form, the CDR3 reads TGTGCCAGCAGACCCGGGACGGAGGTTAGGGAGACCCAGTACTTC. Translated: CASRPGTEVRETQYF.

This clone was seen a single time. This sequence joins TRBV7-9 and TRBJ2-3, with D perhaps matching TRBD2 (5 bases). V was pared by 4 bases and J by 0 bases, with 11 bases between. The germline V gene encodes CDR1 SEHNR and CDR2 FQNEAQ (reference sequence). This CDR3 spans 15 amino acids. The CDR3 region is CASSSLGGSTDTQYF. As DNA, the CDR3 is TGTGCCAGCAGCTCCTTAGGCGGGAGCACAGATACGCAGTATTTT. The full variable domain, with the rest looked up from reference TRBV7-9 and TRBJ2-3, is DTGVSQNPRHKITKRGQNVTFRCDPISEHNRLYWYRQTLGQGPEFLTYFQNEAQLEKSRLLSDRFSAERPKGSFSTLEIQRTEQGDSAMYLCASSSLGGSTDTQYFGPGTRLTVL.

This clone has just one count. The J gene is TRBJ2-6, the V gene TRBV9; the D gene is possibly TRBD1 (5 bases). This CDR3 spans 17 amino acids. Trimming took 0 bases from V and 4 from J, leaving 14 bases between them. CDR1 and CDR2 (germline): SGDLS, YYNGEE. CDR3 sequence: CASSVAAGSVGANVLTF. The DNA of the CDR3 is TGTGCCAGCAGCGTAGCTGCAGGGTCGGTCGGGGCCAACGTCCTGACTTTC.

This clone was picked up one time. The rearrangement joins TRBV5-1 to TRBJ1-1; no clear D. The CDR3 spans 14 residues. Trimming shortened V by 4 bases and J by 0 bases, and 10 bases separated the two germline ends. Germline CDR1 and CDR2: SGHRS and YFSETQ. The CDR3 DNA is TGCGCCAGCAGCCTGACACCGATGAACACTGAAGCTTTCTTT. Translation: CASSLTPMNTEAFF. The full variable domain, rest sourced from reference TRBV5-1 and TRBJ1-1, is KAGVTQTPRYLIKTRGQQVTLSCSPISGHRSVSWYQQTPGQGLQFLFEYFSETQRNKGNFPGRFSGRQFSNSRSEMNVSTLELGDSALYLCASSLTPMNTEAFFGQGTRLTVV.

The chain couples TRBV9 to TRBJ2-1; 12 bases match TRBD2. The V segment lost 3 bases and the J segment 7 bases; nucleotides outside the gene matches: 8. The CDR3 is 16 residues long. Germline assignment: CDR1 SGDLS and CDR2 YYNGEE. Here the CDR3 reads CASSALTSGRRNEQFF. Written as DNA, the CDR3 is TGTGCCAGCAGCGCGCTGACTAGCGGGAGACGAAATGAGCAGTTCTTC. Variable domain in full (rest from reference TRBV9 and TRBJ2-1): DSGVTQTPKHLITATGQRVTLRCSPRSGDLSVYWYQQSLDQGLQFLIQYYNGEERAKGNILERFSAQQFPDLHSELNLSSLELGDSALYFCASSALTSGRRNEQFFGPGTRLTVL.

The rearrangement joins TRBV14 to TRBJ2-7; TRBD1 aligns across 8 bases. V trimming: 8 bases; J trimming: 7 bases; junction bases outside the gene matches: 13. From germline, CDR1 is SGHDN and CDR2 FVKESK. The length of the CDR3 is 14 residues. CDR3 sequence: CASDKKDRGGEQYF. CDR3 DNA: TGTGCCAGCGATAAGAAAGACAGGGGCGGGGAGCAGTACTTC.

V gene TRBV7-9 combines with J gene TRBJ1-1; D remains ambiguous. The V gene lost 1 base and the J gene lost 2 bases, with 11 bases spanning the gap. Germline assignment: CDR1 SEHNR and CDR2 FQNEAQ (reference sequence). The CDR3 consists of 15 residues. The chain's CDR3 is CASSLDGRRNTEAFF. CDR3 DNA sequence: TGTGCCAGCAGCTTAGACGGCAGGAGAAACACTGAAGCTTTCTTT.

The chain carries TRBV18 and TRBJ2-3; the match to TRBD1 covers 7 bases. Losses at the gene ends were 3 bases for V and 2 bases for J; bases not matched to a gene: 8. Per germline, CDR1 KGHSH and CDR2 LQKENI. The CDR3 covers 16 residues. The CDR3 sequence: CASSPPNRGYTDTQYF. The DNA of the CDR3 is TGTGCCAGCTCACCCCCTAACAGGGGTTACACAGATACGCAGTATTTT.

The rearrangement joins TRBV19 to TRBJ2-3; 10 bases align to TRBD2. Germline assignment: CDR1 LNHDA and CDR2 SQIVND (reference sequence). The V gene end was trimmed by 3 bases and the J gene end by 0 bases; junction bases not matched to a gene: 3. This CDR3 is 16 amino acids long. The CDR3 DNA follows: TGTGCCAGTAGTATTCCAGCGGGAGGGAGCACAGATACGCAGTATTTT. Amino acid sequence: CASSIPAGGSTDTQYF.

J is TRBJ2-5 and V is TRBV5-1; the match to TRBD1 covers 7 bases. This CDR3 spans 15 amino acids. The V gene end was trimmed by 2 bases and the J gene end by 5 bases; junction bases not matched to a gene: 9. Germline loops: CDR1 SGHRS, CDR2 YFSETQ. The CDR3 nucleotides are TGCGCCAGCAGCTTTGGGACAGCCCTGGGGGAGACCCAGTACTTC. Protein: CASSFGTALGETQYF.

V is TRBV29-1 and J is TRBJ2-5; 13 bases match TRBD2. V shed 7 bases and J 2 bases; nucleotides not matched to a gene: 4. The germline V gene encodes CDR1 SQVTM and CDR2 ANQGSEA. This CDR3 comprises 14 residues. CDR3 in amino acids: CSGTSGSWQETQYF. In DNA, the CDR3 is TGCAGCGGGACTAGCGGGAGTTGGCAAGAGACCCAGTACTTC.

The chain carries TRBV7-9 and TRBJ2-3; D remains unclear. CDR1 SEHNR and CDR2 FQNEAQ come from the germline V gene (reference sequence). V gave up 3 bases and J gave up 4 bases, with 5 bases separating them. The CDR3 has 12 amino acids. The CDR3 region is CASSFGPDTQYF. The CDR3 region has the DNA TGTGCCAGCAGCTTCGGACCAGATACGCAGTATTTT.

This chain joins TRBV6-5 and TRBJ1-1, with D possibly matching TRBD1 (6 bases). With 5 bases removed from V and 3 bases from J, the gap between germline ends came to 13 bases. Germline V gene data show CDR1 as MNHEY and CDR2 as SVGAGI. The CDR3 is made up of 14 amino acids. The CDR3 nucleotides read TGTGCCAGCAGTAAACGGGGGGCGTACACTGAAGCTTTCTTT. Amino acids: CASSKRGAYTEAFF.

This clone was seen just once. The J gene is TRBJ2-7, the V gene TRBV14; D not certain. Trimming stripped 6 bases from V and 2 bases from J, with 17 bases between. Germline assignment: CDR1 SGHDN and CDR2 FVKESK. CDR3 length: 15 amino acids. This CDR3 is CASSLYYAATYEQYF. For the CDR3, the DNA is TGTGCCAGCAGTCTTTACTACGCGGCTACCTACGAGCAGTACTTC.

The chain is built from TRBV7-2 and TRBJ1-1; D is ambiguous. V was clipped by 3 bases and J by 4 bases, with 12 bases between them. Germline V gene data show CDR1 as SGHTA and CDR2 as FQGNSA. This CDR3 is 14 amino acids long. CDR3 nucleotides: TGTGCCAGCAGCTTGGAGGGATGGGGCACTGAAGCTTTCTTT. Encoded protein: CASSLEGWGTEAFF.

The gene calls are TRBV6-6 and TRBJ2-2; D ambiguous. Trimming stripped 8 bases from V and 8 bases from J, with 9 bases between. CDR1 is MNHNY and CDR2 is SVGAGI in the germline V gene (reference sequence). The CDR3 covers 11 residues. CDR3 DNA sequence: TGTGCCAGCTTGCAAGGGGGGGAGCTGTTTTTT. It is translated as CASLQGGELFF.